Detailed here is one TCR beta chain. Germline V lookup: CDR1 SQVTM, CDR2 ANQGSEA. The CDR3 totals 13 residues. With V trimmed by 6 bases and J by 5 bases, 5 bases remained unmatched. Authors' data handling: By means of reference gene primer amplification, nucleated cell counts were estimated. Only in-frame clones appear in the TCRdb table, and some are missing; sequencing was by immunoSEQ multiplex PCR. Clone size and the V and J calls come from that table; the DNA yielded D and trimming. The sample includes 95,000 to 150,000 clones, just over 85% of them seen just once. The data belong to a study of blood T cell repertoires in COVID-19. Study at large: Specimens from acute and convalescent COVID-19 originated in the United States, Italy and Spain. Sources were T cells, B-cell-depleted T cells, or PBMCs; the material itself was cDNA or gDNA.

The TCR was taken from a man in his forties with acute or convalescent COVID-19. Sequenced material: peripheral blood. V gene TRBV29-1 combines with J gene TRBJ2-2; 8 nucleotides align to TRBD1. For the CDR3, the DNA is TGCAGCGTGCCCGACAGGGGAACCGGGGAGCTGTTTTTT. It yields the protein CSVPDRGTGELFF.